Below, 20 T cell receptor beta chains from the same sample are listed, as sequenced in a study of blood T cell repertoires in COVID-19. Clones were sequenced by immunoSEQ multiplex PCR, and TCRdb holds only the in-frame ones, with some missing. The repertoire holds a few hundred thousand clones, with 65% to 85% as singletons. The sequenced sample consisted of peripheral blood. These receptor sequences come from a woman aged 40 to 50 who had recovered from COVID-19.

V and J are TRBV28 and TRBJ1-2; 8 bases match TRBD1. The CDR3 totals 13 residues. J was trimmed by 8 bases and V by 6 bases; bases with no gene match: 8. Germline values: CDR1 MDHEN, CDR2 SYDVKM. The chain's CDR3 is CASSPQQGVGYTF. DNA of the CDR3: TGTGCCAGCAGCCCTCAACAGGGGGTCGGCTACACCTTC.

This chain connects TRBV10-3 to TRBJ1-2, with TRBD1 matching over 8 bases. The CDR3 has 14 amino acids. Germline CDR1 is ENHRY and CDR2 is SYGVKD. V gave up 8 bases and J gave up 8 bases; unmatched junction bases: 13. CDR3 sequence reads: CAIRDGTGLSGYTF. The CDR3 DNA is TGTGCCATCCGGGATGGGACAGGTCTGAGCGGCTACACCTTC.

The chain employs TRBV12-3 or TRBV12-4 and TRBJ1-1, with D hard to call. CDR3 length equals 13 residues. The V end was cut by 5 bases, the J end by 1 base, with 8 bases between. The DNA of the CDR3 is TGTGCCAGCAGTCCAAGACAGAACACTGAAGCTTTCTTT. Protein: CASSPRQNTEAFF.

V is TRBV30 and J is TRBJ1-6; D possibly corresponds to TRBD1 (6 bases). Germline lookup yields CDR1 GTSNPN and CDR2 SVGIG (reference sequence). The CDR3 is 13 amino acids. Between the trimmed V and J ends, which lost 3 bases and 9 bases, there was a span of 12 bases. The CDR3 spells CAWRGQGFSPLHF. CDR3 DNA: TGTGCCTGGAGAGGTCAGGGGTTTTCACCCCTCCACTTT.

The chain recombines TRBV11-2 with TRBJ2-1; D unresolved. The CDR3 loop spans 12 amino acids. Germline assignment: CDR1 SGHAT and CDR2 FQNNGV. Trimming removed 5 bases at V and 10 bases at J, with 12 bases between. Here the CDR3 reads CASSDTFREQFF. Here the CDR3 DNA reads TGTGCCAGCAGCGATACTTTCCGCGAGCAGTTCTTC.

J is TRBJ2-7 and V is TRBV6-6; weak D call: TRBD1 (6 bases). CDR3 length equals 13 residues. Germline V gene lookup returns CDR1 MNHNY and CDR2 SVGAGI (reference sequence). The V end lost 5 bases, the J end lost 7 bases, and 15 bases lay between the germline ends. The CDR3 bases are TGTGCCAGCAGTCACCAGGGGACGGAGGAGCAGTACTTC. Translated, it gives CASSHQGTEEQYF.

The chain links TRBV19 to TRBJ1-4; D ambiguous. This CDR3 has 14 amino acids. Trimming removed 6 bases from V and 3 bases from J, with 11 bases in between. CDR1 and CDR2 from the germline V gene are LNHDA and SQIVND (reference sequence). The CDR3 bases are TGTGCCAGTAGACTTGGGCCGGCTAATGAAAAACTGTTTTTT. Its protein product is CASRLGPANEKLFF.

In nucleotides, the CDR3 is TGTGCCAGCAGCCTAGAAGGTACTGAAGCTTTCTTT. Translation gives CASSLEGTEAFF. V and J are TRBV2 and TRBJ1-1; D remains ambiguous. Trimming stripped 6 bases from V and 5 bases from J, with 10 bases between. Germline V gene sequence: CDR1 SNHLY, CDR2 FYNNEI. This CDR3 comprises 12 residues.

The genes are TRBV11-2 and TRBJ2-5; maybe TRBD1 (6 bases). The germline V gene encodes CDR1 SGHAT and CDR2 FQNNGV. The CDR3 totals 14 residues. With 5 bases removed from V and 8 bases from J, the gap between germline ends came to 18 bases. The CDR3 nucleotides are TGTGCCAGCAGCCTAACAGGGTCAAGCGGAACCCAGTACTTC. This gives the protein CASSLTGSSGTQYF.

The chain recombines TRBV6-2 or TRBV6-3 with TRBJ1-5; D might be TRBD1 (5 bases). V was trimmed by 2 bases and J by 3 bases, leaving 8 bases between them. Germline-derived CDR1 and CDR2 are MNHEY and SVGEGT. This CDR3 has 14 residues. The CDR3, as DNA: TGTGCCAGCAGTTACGGGGGGGACAATCAGCCCCAGCATTTT. As protein: CASSYGGDNQPQHF.

The chain is built from TRBV5-8 and TRBJ1-2, with TRBD1 matching 9 bases. The CDR3 totals 15 residues. Per germline, CDR1 SGHTS and CDR2 YDEGEE. V was clipped by 2 bases and J by 5 bases; unmatched bases: 7. CDR3 DNA sequence: TGTGCCAGCAGCTTCCGACAGGGGGTCTGGTATGGCTACACCTTC. Amino acids: CASSFRQGVWYGYTF. The full variable domain, completed using reference TRBV5-8 and TRBJ1-2, is EAGVTQSPTHLIKTRGQQATLRCSPISGHTSVYWYQQALGLGLQFLLWYDEGEERNRGNFPPRFSGRQFPNYSSELNVNALELEDSALYLCASSFRQGVWYGYTFGSGTRLTVV.

This sequence joins TRBV27 and TRBJ1-5; the match to TRBD1 covers 11 bases. Trimming removed 2 bases from V and 6 bases from J; junction bases left unmatched: 9. This CDR3 is 17 amino acids long. Per the germline V gene, CDR1 is MNHEY and CDR2 is SMNVEV (reference sequence). This CDR3 is CASSLNGGTGGTQPQHF. CDR3 sequence (DNA): TGTGCCAGCAGTTTAAATGGAGGGACAGGGGGAACTCAGCCCCAGCATTTT.

This sequence joins TRBV28 and TRBJ2-3; 11 positions agree with TRBD2. This CDR3 has 16 amino acids. Germline V gene sequence: CDR1 MDHEN, CDR2 SYDVKM. Trimming took 3 bases from V and 2 from J; bases not matched to a gene: 4. The CDR3 loop reads CASSFVLAGVTDTQYF. The CDR3 nucleotides read TGTGCCAGCAGTTTCGTACTAGCGGGGGTCACAGATACGCAGTATTTT.

This chain links TRBV6-5 with TRBJ2-2; the D gene is possibly TRBD1 (5 bases). The CDR3 covers 13 residues. Trimming left V 10 bases short and J 0 bases short, with 9 bases between. CDR1 is MNHEY and CDR2 is SVGAGI in the germline V gene. CDR3: CATRQTNTGELFF. Written as DNA, the CDR3 is TGTGCCACCCGACAGACGAACACCGGGGAGCTGTTTTTT.

The chain couples TRBV7-2 to TRBJ2-7; 11 bases are shared with TRBD2. Trimming took 4 bases from V and 0 from J; bases not matched to a gene: 2. Germline V gives CDR1 SGHTA, CDR2 FQGNSA. The CDR3 loop spans 15 amino acids. The CDR3 region is CASSSSGGNSYEQYF. CDR3 bases: TGTGCCAGCAGCTCTAGCGGGGGGAACTCCTACGAGCAGTACTTC. Looking up the rest from reference TRBV7-2 and TRBJ2-7 gives the full variable domain: GAGVSQSPSNKVTEKGKDVELRCDPISGHTALYWYRQSLGQGLEFLIYFQGNSAPDKSGLPSDRFSAERTGGSVSTLTIQRTQQEDSAVYLCASSSSGGNSYEQYFGPGTRLTVT.

The chain uses TRBV11-3 and TRBJ1-3; D is possibly TRBD1 (6 bases). Germline V gene data show CDR1 as SGHNT and CDR2 as YENEEA. V was clipped by 5 bases and J by 0 bases, with 14 bases between them. This CDR3 spans 16 amino acids. CDR3 protein: CASSPRTANSGNTIYF. Here the CDR3 DNA reads TGTGCCAGCAGCCCGCGGACAGCAAACTCTGGAAACACCATATATTTT.

The V and J genes are TRBV6-6 and TRBJ1-6, with a tentative D call TRBD1 (6 bases). In germline, CDR1 is MNHNY, CDR2 SVGAGI (reference sequence). This CDR3 has 16 residues. Between the trimmed V and J ends, which lost 2 bases and 6 bases, there was a span of 14 bases. This chain's CDR3 is CASSYGFRGTNSPLHF. In DNA form, the CDR3 reads TGTGCCAGCAGTTACGGTTTCAGGGGAACTAATTCACCCCTCCACTTT.

The chain joins TRBV3-1 (or the pseudogene TRBV3-2) to TRBJ2-5; a possible D gene is TRBD2 (6 bases). The CDR3 sequence is 15 residues long. Trimming pared 3 bases from V and 3 bases from J, leaving 14 bases between. Germline CDR1 reads LGHDT; CDR2 reads YNNKEL (reference sequence). This CDR3 reads CASSQELALKETQYF. The CDR3 nucleotides are TGTGCCAGCAGCCAGGAACTAGCCCTAAAAGAGACCCAGTACTTC.

This clone was detected only a few times. The chain is built from TRBV6-5 and TRBJ1-6; perhaps TRBD1 as D (5 bases). V was trimmed by 1 base and J by 8 bases, leaving 9 bases between them. Germline CDR1 reads MNHEY; CDR2 reads SVGAGI. The CDR3 has 14 residues. The CDR3 loop reads CASSYLAGYSPLHF. CDR3 sequence (DNA): TGTGCCAGCAGTTACTTGGCAGGGTATTCACCCCTCCACTTT.

The V call is TRBV19, the J call TRBJ2-6; 12 bases are a match to TRBD1. Unmatched junction bases numbered 7, after V lost 1 base and J lost 3 bases. Looked up from germline, CDR1 is LNHDA and CDR2 is SQIVND (reference sequence). The CDR3 length is 19 residues. CDR3 amino acids: CASSIVGDRGRGGANVLTF. Written as DNA, the CDR3 is TGTGCCAGTAGTATAGTGGGGGACAGGGGGCGAGGTGGGGCCAACGTCCTGACTTTC. Looking up the rest from reference TRBV19 and TRBJ2-6 gives the full variable domain: DGGITQSPKYLFRKEGQNVTLSCEQNLNHDAMYWYRQDPGQGLRLIYYSQIVNDFQKGDIAEGYSVSREKKESFPLTVTSAQKNPTAFYLCASSIVGDRGRGGANVLTFGAGSRLTVL.